The 29 T cell receptor beta chains given below trace back to one sample, sequenced in a study of beta chain features in type 1 diabetes. All of the isolated RNA was reverse transcribed, so expressed TCRB transcripts were sequenced. Libraries were prepared by immunoSEQ multiplex PCR; TCRdb keeps only in-frame clonotypes and omits some of them. Found here are 220,000 or so clones, 55% to 70% of them singletons; the top ten hold 0.053%. Sequenced sample: naive CD4+ T cells from blood. Source of these receptors: a man aged 25 to 45 in good health.

The V gene is TRBV5-4, the J gene TRBJ1-2; unclear D gene. CDR3 length: 15 amino acids. CDR1 and CDR2 from the germline V gene are SGHNT and YYREEE (reference sequence). V dropped 0 bases and J dropped 3 bases, with 12 bases sitting between them. As DNA, the CDR3 is TGTGCCAGCAGCTTGGACCCCGGCGGGTACTATGGCTACACCTTC. Translated, it gives CASSLDPGGYYGYTF.

The V call is TRBV2, the J call TRBJ2-2; D possibly uses TRBD1 or TRBD2 (5 bases each). Germline CDR1 SNHLY, CDR2 FYNNEI. CDR3 length: 13 amino acids. Trimming removed 4 bases from V and 5 bases from J, with 8 bases in between. CDR3 DNA: TGTGCCAGCAGTGTAGAGGGGACCGGGGAGCTGTTTTTT. As protein: CASSVEGTGELFF.

The chain employs TRBV29-1 and TRBJ2-7; D possibly corresponds to TRBD2 (5 bases). The CDR3 has 13 residues. From germline, CDR1 is SQVTM and CDR2 ANQGSEA. The V gene lost 6 bases and the J gene lost 3 bases, with 15 bases spanning the gap. CDR3 in amino acids: CSVRSPGSYEQYF. The CDR3 DNA sequence: TGCAGCGTCCGGTCCCCGGGGAGCTACGAGCAGTACTTC.

In its sample, this clone was seen once. This sequence joins TRBV29-1 and TRBJ2-7; possibly TRBD1 or TRBD2 for D (5 bases each). Trimming cost V 4 bases and J 6 bases, with 13 bases left between them. This CDR3 has 12 residues. Germline V gene sequence: CDR1 SQVTM, CDR2 ANQGSEA. The CDR3 DNA follows: TGCAGCGTTGGGGGGTTGTCGGGCGAGCAGTACTTC. This translates into CSVGGLSGEQYF.

The rearrangement links TRBV7-2 to TRBJ1-5, with 8 positions matching TRBD1. V dropped 4 bases and J dropped 4; count of bases not matched to a gene: 0. Germline values: CDR1 SGHTA, CDR2 FQGNSA. The CDR3 runs 13 residues. The CDR3 sequence: CASSWTGNQPQHF. CDR3 DNA sequence: TGTGCCAGCAGCTGGACAGGGAATCAGCCCCAGCATTTT.

This clone was seen only a few times. V gene TRBV14 combines with J gene TRBJ2-3, with 8 bases identical to TRBD2. The V gene end was trimmed by 4 bases and the J gene end by 0 bases; junction bases not matched to a gene: 12. The CDR3 totals 18 residues. Germline V lookup: CDR1 SGHDN, CDR2 FVKESK. The CDR3 region has the DNA TGTGCCAGCAGCCCCTGGACACGTGCTAGCGGGAGCACAGATACGCAGTATTTT. Residues: CASSPWTRASGSTDTQYF. Variable domain in full (rest from reference TRBV14 and TRBJ2-3): EAGVTQFPSHSVIEKGQTVTLRCDPISGHDNLYWYRRVMGKEIKFLLHFVKESKQDESGMPNNRFLAERTGGTYSTLKVQPAELEDSGVYFCASSPWTRASGSTDTQYFGPGTRLTVL.

This clone was seen a few times. The J gene is TRBJ2-1, the V gene TRBV2, with D unresolved. The germline CDR1 and CDR2 sequences are SNHLY and FYNNEI. The CDR3 has 13 amino acids. Trimming left V 4 bases short and J 5 bases short, with 9 bases between. The CDR3 DNA is TGTGCCAGCAGTGCGGGCAGTAACAATGAGCAGTTCTTC. Protein product: CASSAGSNNEQFF. The entire variable domain, with the rest obtained from reference TRBV2 and TRBJ2-1, is as follows: EPEVTQTPSHQVTQMGQEVILRCVPISNHLYFYWYRQILGQKVEFLVSFYNNEISEKSEIFDDQFSVERPDGSNFTLKIRSTKLEDSAMYFCASSAGSNNEQFFGPGTRLTVL.

The CDR3 sequence: CSGRAGGKNEQFF. In DNA, the CDR3 is TGCAGCGGGCGAGCGGGAGGGAAGAATGAGCAGTTCTTC. The V and J genes are TRBV29-1 and TRBJ2-1; TRBD2 agrees at 10 bases. CDR3 length: 13 amino acids. With 7 bases clipped from V and 7 bases from J, the junction kept 7 bases outside the gene matches. Germline V gene lookup returns CDR1 SQVTM and CDR2 ANQGSEA.

The chain uses TRBV30 and TRBJ1-6; tentatively, D is TRBD1 (5 bases). The V end lost 1 base, the J end lost 8 bases, and 9 bases lay between the germline ends. Germline CDR1 GTSNPN, CDR2 SVGIG (reference sequence). This CDR3 contains 13 residues. The CDR3 sequence is CAWSDRSDSPLHF. The CDR3 DNA follows: TGTGCCTGGAGTGACAGGTCGGATTCACCCCTCCACTTT.

This clone was seen more than once but under ten times. The rearrangement joins TRBV4-1 to TRBJ2-4; weak D call: TRBD2 (5 bases). The CDR3 is made up of 15 amino acids. From germline, CDR1 is MGHRA and CDR2 YSYEKL. Deletions cut 0 bases from V and 6 bases from J, with 12 bases between. CDR3 amino acids: CASSQEGAIRNIQYF. CDR3 sequence (DNA): TGCGCCAGCAGCCAAGAGGGAGCGATTAGAAACATTCAGTACTTC.

The chain employs TRBV30 and TRBJ2-7, with D maybe TRBD2 (6 bases). CDR3 size: 12 residues. The germline V gene has CDR1 GTSNPN and CDR2 SVGIG (reference sequence). V was shortened by 8 bases and J by 3 bases, with 14 bases between the two germline ends. Here the CDR3 reads CAAWGESYEQYF. The CDR3 DNA reads TGTGCCGCCTGGGGGGAGAGCTACGAGCAGTACTTC. The complete variable domain, with remaining parts taken from reference TRBV30 and TRBJ2-7, reads SQTIHQWPATLVQPVGSPLSLECTVEGTSNPNLYWYRQAAGRGLQLLFYSVGIGQISSEVPQNLSASRPQDRQFILSSKKLLLSDSGFYLCAAWGESYEQYFGPGTRLTVT.

V is TRBV29-1 and J is TRBJ1-2; D remains ambiguous. Per the germline V gene, CDR1 is SQVTM and CDR2 is ANQGSEA. Deletions cut 5 bases from V and 1 base from J, with 8 bases between. This CDR3 is 12 amino acids long. CDR3: CSVTANNYGYTF. The CDR3 coding sequence is TGCAGCGTTACGGCCAATAACTATGGCTACACCTTC.

The count of this clone is one. V gene TRBV15 combines with J gene TRBJ1-5, with D hard to call. The CDR3 runs to 13 residues. The germline V gene has CDR1 LNHNV and CDR2 YYDKDF (reference sequence). V lost 3 bases and J lost 4, with 7 bases in between. The CDR3 nucleotides read TGTGCCACCAGCAGTGGAGGGAATCAGCCCCAGCATTTT. It codes for CATSSGGNQPQHF.

The chain employs TRBV5-1 and TRBJ2-5; 7 nucleotides agree with TRBD1. The CDR3 is 14 amino acids. Germline V CDR1 and CDR2: SGHRS, YFSETQ. V was pared by 5 bases and J by 5 bases, with 9 bases of the junction left unmatched. This CDR3 is CASRVQGQVETQYF. The CDR3 nucleotides are TGCGCCAGCAGGGTACAGGGGCAGGTTGAGACCCAGTACTTC.

The rearrangement uses TRBV25-1 and TRBJ2-5, with a possible D match to TRBD2 (5 bases). CDR3 length: 15 amino acids. V was cut by 0 bases and J by 2 bases, with 10 bases left in between. Germline V gene data show CDR1 as MGHDK and CDR2 as SYGVNS. This CDR3 reads CASSEYRGKQETQYF. The DNA for the CDR3 is TGTGCCAGCAGTGAATATCGGGGAAAACAAGAGACCCAGTACTTC.

This chain connects TRBV5-1 to TRBJ1-1; no firm D call. The germline V gene encodes CDR1 SGHRS and CDR2 YFSETQ. This CDR3 is built from 13 residues. The V end was cut by 4 bases, the J end by 1 base, with 8 bases between. The CDR3 region is CASSRAGNTEAFF. The CDR3 bases are TGCGCCAGCAGCCGGGCAGGGAACACTGAAGCTTTCTTT.

This chain connects TRBV30 to TRBJ2-7; 8 nucleotides match TRBD1. The CDR3 spans 12 residues. The germline V gene has CDR1 GTSNPN and CDR2 SVGIG (reference sequence). Trimming took 3 bases from V and 5 from J; bases not matched to a gene: 3. The CDR3 sequence: CAWSQTGDEQYF. In nucleotides, the CDR3 is TGTGCCTGGAGCCAGACAGGGGACGAGCAGTACTTC.

The chain is built from TRBV27 and TRBJ2-1; D call uncertain. V shed 7 bases and J shed 4 bases, with 17 bases lying between them. The CDR3 runs to 15 residues. CDR1 and CDR2 (germline): MNHEY, SMNVEV (reference sequence). CDR3 in amino acids: CASTSLLRPYNEQFF. DNA for the CDR3: TGTGCCAGCACATCCCTACTTAGACCGTACAATGAGCAGTTCTTC.

This chain connects TRBV9 to TRBJ2-1; D not certain. The germline V gene has CDR1 SGDLS and CDR2 YYNGEE. V lost 0 bases and J 7 bases, leaving 20 bases between the germline ends. The CDR3 runs to 17 residues. The DNA for the CDR3 is TGTGCCAGCAGCGTAGCTGTGGCAGCAGGTCTTTGGAATGAGCAGTTCTTC. Its protein is CASSVAVAAGLWNEQFF. Drawing the rest from reference TRBV9 and TRBJ2-1, the complete variable domain is DSGVTQTPKHLITATGQRVTLRCSPRSGDLSVYWYQQSLDQGLQFLIQYYNGEERAKGNILERFSAQQFPDLHSELNLSSLELGDSALYFCASSVAVAAGLWNEQFFGPGTRLTVL.

V is TRBV5-1 and J is TRBJ2-1, with D unclear. The CDR3 consists of 11 residues. Germline V CDR1 and CDR2: SGHRS, YFSETQ. The V and J ends lost 3 bases and 7 bases respectively, with 5 bases between them. CDR3 sequence reads: CASSSRNEQFF. As DNA, the CDR3 is TGCGCCAGCAGCTCTAGAAATGAGCAGTTCTTC.

The V call is TRBV29-1, the J call TRBJ2-1; the match to TRBD1 covers 9 bases. The junction had 8 bases not matched to a gene; V was cut back by 3 bases and J by 8 bases. The CDR3 length is 14 residues. Germline CDR1 reads SQVTM; CDR2 reads ANQGSEA. The CDR3: CSVDLGQGSHEQFF. As DNA, the CDR3 is TGCAGCGTTGATTTGGGACAGGGCTCCCATGAGCAGTTCTTC.

CDR3 DNA: TGTGCCAGCAGCTTCCGAGCGGCAGGGACAGATACGCAGTATTTT. This translates into CASSFRAAGTDTQYF. The chain is built from TRBV11-2 and TRBJ2-3, with D possibly called TRBD1 or TRBD2 (5 bases each). Deletions cut 3 bases from V and 3 bases from J, with 13 bases between. CDR3 size: 15 residues. Germline V lookup: CDR1 SGHAT, CDR2 FQNNGV.

The chain carries TRBV4-3 and TRBJ2-7; 12 nucleotides agree with TRBD2. V shed 0 bases and J 6 bases; nucleotides not matched to a gene: 15. In germline, CDR1 is LGHNA, CDR2 YSLEER. This CDR3 is built from 19 residues. CDR3 in amino acids: CASSQDRPLAGGPSGEQYF. The CDR3 DNA follows: TGCGCCAGCAGCCAAGACCGGCCCCTAGCGGGAGGGCCGTCAGGCGAGCAGTACTTC.

The rearrangement uses TRBV30 and TRBJ1-2; D remains unclear. Germline V gives CDR1 GTSNPN, CDR2 SVGIG (reference sequence). This CDR3 contains 15 residues. V lost 8 bases and J lost 2, with 21 bases in between. The CDR3 sequence: CAASLWTLENYGYTF. The CDR3 nucleotides read TGTGCCGCCAGCCTGTGGACCCTGGAGAACTATGGCTACACCTTC.

This clone was seen a handful of times. The rearrangement uses TRBV30 and TRBJ1-5; D gene ambiguous. The germline V gene has CDR1 GTSNPN and CDR2 SVGIG (reference sequence). Trimming cost V 5 bases and J 3 bases, with 8 bases left between them. The CDR3 contains 12 residues. The CDR3, as DNA: TGTGCCTGGGGCGACAACAATCAGCCCCAGCATTTT. As protein: CAWGDNNQPQHF.

The J gene is TRBJ2-1, the V gene TRBV30; D unclear. The CDR3 loop spans 10 amino acids. The V gene's germline CDR1 is GTSNPN and CDR2 SVGIG (reference sequence). V dropped 2 bases and J dropped 8 bases, with 4 bases sitting between them. The CDR3: CAWSKDEQFF. The CDR3 DNA reads as TGTGCCTGGAGTAAGGATGAGCAGTTCTTC.

This chain uses TRBV2 with TRBJ1-5; 9 bases map to TRBD1. CDR3 length: 13 amino acids. Germline CDR1 reads SNHLY; CDR2 reads FYNNEI. Trimming removed 8 bases from V and 2 bases from J; junction bases left unmatched: 1. CDR3 in DNA: TGTGCCAGCCGGACAGGGGGCAATCAGCCCCAGCATTTT. The encoded protein is CASRTGGNQPQHF.

This clone was observed a handful of times. The V and J genes are TRBV5-4 and TRBJ2-5; 10 bases agree with TRBD1. CDR1 is SGHNT, CDR2 YYREEE, per germline (reference sequence). This CDR3 comprises 14 residues. The J segment lost 4 bases and the V segment lost 10 bases, leaving 10 bases of the junction unmatched. In DNA, the CDR3 is TGTGCCCTACAACGACAGGGGGCGGGAGAGACCCAGTACTTC. Its protein is CALQRQGAGETQYF.

The chain is built from TRBV7-9 and TRBJ2-1; D assignment may be TRBD1 or TRBD2 (5 bases each). There are 15 residues in the CDR3. Trimming removed 5 bases at V and 7 bases at J, with 18 bases between. Germline assignment: CDR1 SEHNR and CDR2 FQNEAQ (reference sequence). Here the CDR3 reads CASSLRAEGLNEQFF. Written as DNA, the CDR3 is TGTGCCAGCAGCCTCCGTGCCGAGGGGTTGAATGAGCAGTTCTTC.